The 20 T cell receptor beta chains presented below share a single source sample, sequenced in a study of identical twins. A single record per CDR3 protein comes from TCRdb applying MiXCR to the 5' RACE reads. The data show about 720,000 distinct CDR3 sequences, with over 8.5% seen just once and approximately 0.89% held by the top ten. The same data also contributed to another study, on yellow fever vaccine responses in identical twins.

Material for sequencing was PBMCs. These receptors were collected from a woman younger than 30 in good health.

In this sample, this clonotype turned up a few times. The CDR3 sequence: CASNLRRRPDGYTF. The CDR3 DNA is TGTGCCAGCAATCTAAGGCGCCGGCCTGATGGCTACACCTTC. The V call is TRBV3-1, the J call TRBJ1-2; D is unresolved. Trimming shortened V by 7 bases and J by 6 bases, and 18 bases separated the two germline ends. Germline V gives CDR1 LGHDT, CDR2 YNNKEL (reference sequence). This CDR3 is 14 amino acids long. The full variable domain, in which reference TRBV3-1 and TRBJ1-2 provide the parts outside the CDR3, is DTAVSQTPKYLVTQMGNDKSIKCEQNLGHDTMYWYKQDSKKFLKIMFSYNNKELIINETVPNRFSPKSPDKAHLNLHINSLELGDSAVYFCASNLRRRPDGYTFGSGTRLTVV.

This clonotype showed up just a few times. This chain links TRBV20-1 with TRBJ1-5, with D possibly TRBD1 on 6 matching bases. V lost 0 bases and J 6 bases, leaving 15 bases between the germline ends. The CDR3 sequence is 15 residues long. Per the germline V gene, CDR1 is DFQATT and CDR2 is SNEGSKA (reference sequence). CDR3 DNA: TGCAGTGCTAGAGATCCACAGGGTGGAAGTCAGCCCCAGCATTTT. Residues: CSARDPQGGSQPQHF.

The rearrangement joins TRBV10-1 to TRBJ2-7, with TRBD1 as a possible D gene (6 bases). This CDR3 spans 18 amino acids. Trimming removed 5 bases from V and 0 bases from J, with 23 bases in between. Germline lookup yields CDR1 WNHNN and CDR2 SYGVQD (reference sequence). The CDR3 region has the DNA TGCGCCAGCAGTATCTGGATTTTAGGGGGTCTGATCTCCTACGAGCAGTACTTC. Translating it yields CASSIWILGGLISYEQYF.

There are a few counts of this clonotype. The chain is built from TRBV7-9 and TRBJ1-1; D call uncertain. Germline V gene data show CDR1 as SEHNR and CDR2 as FQNEAQ (reference sequence). The CDR3 extends over 13 amino acids. Trimming stripped 5 bases from V and 6 bases from J, with 13 bases between. The CDR3 DNA reads TGTGCCAGCAGCCTAGAGTCTTTCGCTGAAGCTTTCTTT. This gives the protein CASSLESFAEAFF.

In this sample, this clonotype turned up a few times. This chain connects TRBV20-1 to TRBJ1-1, with D hard to call. This CDR3 comprises 13 residues. Germline CDR1 DFQATT, CDR2 SNEGSKA (reference sequence). The V gene lost 5 bases and the J gene lost 5 bases, with 15 bases spanning the gap. This CDR3 reads CSAPGPEATEAFF. CDR3 in DNA: TGCAGTGCTCCTGGACCCGAGGCGACTGAAGCTTTCTTT.

This clonotype was seen repeatedly, ten times or more. V usage is TRBV7-2 and J usage is TRBJ2-1; D remains unclear. Trimming shortened V by 2 bases and J by 2 bases, and 10 bases separated the two germline ends. Germline assignment: CDR1 SGHTA and CDR2 FQGNSA. The CDR3 extends over 15 amino acids. This CDR3 is CASSLQYRTYNEQFF. CDR3 coding DNA: TGTGCCAGCAGCTTACAGTATCGGACCTACAATGAGCAGTTCTTC.

The V gene is TRBV9, the J gene TRBJ2-1; a weak D match, TRBD2 (5 bases). CDR1 SGDLS and CDR2 YYNGEE come from the germline V gene. Trimming took 7 bases from V and 2 from J, leaving 19 bases between them. The length of the CDR3 is 16 residues. CDR3 bases: TGTGCCAGCTGCTTCGGGATCAATTCAGCCTACAATGAGCAGTTCTTC. Protein sequence: CASCFGINSAYNEQFF.

There are a few counts of this clonotype. The chain combines TRBV7-9 with TRBJ2-7; D perhaps matches TRBD1 (5 bases). This CDR3 comprises 13 residues. The ends were cut back, 5 bases at V and 1 base at J, with 9 bases in the middle. Germline CDR1 SEHNR, CDR2 FQNEAQ (reference sequence). The CDR3 is CASSATVSYEQYF. Written as DNA, the CDR3 is TGTGCCAGCAGCGCGACAGTATCCTACGAGCAGTACTTC.

The chain is built from TRBV6-1 and TRBJ2-1; D possibly corresponds to TRBD1 (5 bases). This CDR3 comprises 14 residues. The V and J ends lost 7 bases and 6 bases respectively, with 16 bases between them. Germline assignment: CDR1 MNHNS and CDR2 SASEGT. The chain's CDR3 is CASTRQGWSNEQFF. The CDR3 DNA is TGTGCCAGCACCAGGCAGGGCTGGTCCAATGAGCAGTTCTTC.

In DNA form, the CDR3 reads TGCAGTGCTAGTCCCCTAGCGGGAGAGGGTAATGAGCAGTTCTTC. Protein: CSASPLAGEGNEQFF. The chain carries TRBV20-1 and TRBJ2-1; 10 positions agree with TRBD2. Germline CDR1 DFQATT, CDR2 SNEGSKA (reference sequence). The V and J ends lost 3 bases and 7 bases, in that order; junction bases with no gene match: 9. This CDR3 contains 15 residues.

CDR3 in amino acids: CSVFVGANTGELFF. The DNA for the CDR3 is TGCAGCGTTTTTGTAGGGGCGAACACCGGGGAGCTGTTTTTT. The chain employs TRBV29-1 and TRBJ2-2, with D perhaps TRBD1 (5 bases). The V gene's germline CDR1 is SQVTM and CDR2 ANQGSEA. The CDR3 loop spans 14 amino acids. V lost 5 bases to trimming and J lost 0 bases, with 10 bases between them.

The rearrangement joins TRBV25-1 to TRBJ2-1, with a possible D match to TRBD1 (6 bases). Deletions cut 3 bases from V and 7 bases from J, with 22 bases between. The CDR3 runs to 17 residues. CDR1 is MGHDK, CDR2 SYGVNS, per germline. CDR3 loop: CASSDPQGPTLGNEQFF. CDR3 DNA sequence: TGTGCCAGCAGTGACCCTCAGGGGCCGACACTGGGGAATGAGCAGTTCTTC.

This chain joins TRBV6-2 or TRBV6-3 and TRBJ2-6, with TRBD1 matching 8 bases. Germline lookup yields CDR1 MNHEY and CDR2 SVGEGT. V was pared by 0 bases and J by 2 bases, with 15 bases of the junction left unmatched. The CDR3 is 21 residues long. The CDR3 bases are TGTGCCAGCAGTTACTCGGGGCAGGGGGCGCCGATACCCCCTGGGGCCAACGTCCTGACTTTC. It translates to CASSYSGQGAPIPPGANVLTF.

This clonotype came up many times. The rearrangement uses TRBV4-1 and TRBJ2-7; D unclear. Trimming left V 0 bases short and J 10 bases short, with 10 bases between. Germline CDR1 and CDR2: MGHRA and YSYEKL. This CDR3 is 12 amino acids long. The CDR3 protein is CASSQERAGQYF. CDR3 in DNA: TGCGCCAGCAGCCAAGAAAGGGCAGGCCAGTACTTC.

The J gene is TRBJ2-2, the V gene TRBV6-5, with D unclear. Germline V gene lookup returns CDR1 MNHEY and CDR2 SVGAGI. This CDR3 contains 15 residues. V lost 0 bases and J 5 bases, leaving 10 bases between the germline ends. The CDR3: CASSYSPEITGELFF. The CDR3 nucleotides are TGTGCCAGCAGTTACTCGCCAGAGATAACCGGGGAGCTGTTTTTT.

This clonotype has a count of ten or more. This chain links TRBV7-9 with TRBJ1-4, with 10 bases identical to TRBD1. CDR1 and CDR2 (germline): SEHNR, FQNEAQ (reference sequence). After removal of 5 bases from V and 5 bases from J, the junction contained 5 bases not matched to a gene. The CDR3 runs to 15 residues. The CDR3 spells CASSPPGQGNEKLFF. The CDR3 DNA is TGTGCCAGCAGCCCTCCGGGACAGGGGAATGAAAAACTGTTTTTT. The full variable domain, its missing parts supplied by reference TRBV7-9 and TRBJ1-4, is DTGVSQNPRHKITKRGQNVTFRCDPISEHNRLYWYRQTLGQGPEFLTYFQNEAQLEKSRLLSDRFSAERPKGSFSTLEIQRTEQGDSAMYLCASSPPGQGNEKLFFGSGTQLSVL.

The sample holds a few counts of this clonotype. The rearrangement links TRBV18 to TRBJ2-3; TRBD2 might be the D (5 bases). The germline CDR1 and CDR2 sequences are KGHSH and LQKENI. The CDR3 extends over 15 amino acids. Trimming left V 4 bases short and J 4 bases short, with 15 bases between. CDR3 amino acids: CASSLLRGLADTQYF. In nucleotides, the CDR3 is TGTGCCAGCTCACTCCTTCGGGGTCTCGCAGATACGCAGTATTTT.

This clonotype has a handful of counts. This chain uses TRBV29-1 with TRBJ2-7, with 9 bases that match TRBD1. Germline CDR1 is SQVTM and CDR2 is ANQGSEA. The CDR3 length is 15 residues. V lost 1 base, J lost 3 bases, and 7 bases stayed unmatched. The CDR3 loop is CSVEVGDRVDYEQYF. CDR3 DNA sequence: TGCAGCGTTGAAGTCGGGGACAGGGTGGACTACGAGCAGTACTTC.

This clonotype was observed at least ten times. The genes are TRBV3-1 and TRBJ1-2; maybe TRBD1 (5 bases). CDR1 and CDR2 (germline): LGHDT, YNNKEL (reference sequence). Trimming left V 8 bases short and J 6 bases short, with 16 bases between. CDR3 length: 13 residues. In DNA, the CDR3 is TGTGCCAGCCAAACGATGGGGGGAAATGGCTACACCTTC. Its translation: CASQTMGGNGYTF.

This clonotype was recorded at least ten times. The chain couples TRBV6-5 to TRBJ2-1; D perhaps matches TRBD1 (5 bases). The V end lost 2 bases, the J end lost 6 bases, and 14 bases lay between the germline ends. Germline V CDR1 and CDR2: MNHEY, SVGAGI. The CDR3 loop spans 15 amino acids. CDR3 residues: CASSYEAGWSNEQFF. The CDR3 DNA reads TGTGCCAGCAGTTACGAGGCAGGGTGGTCCAATGAGCAGTTCTTC.